The next 12 T cell receptor beta chains were all read from a single sample in a study of early T cells in non-severe SARS-CoV-2 infection. TCRdb reanalysed the 5' RACE reads using MiXCR and keeps one entry per CDR3 protein. Among about 80,000 distinct CDR3 sequences listed, roughly an eighth were seen once. Sequences were derived from whole blood, sampled at baseline. The receptors derive from an adult who was a healthcare worker with PCR-confirmed SARS-CoV-2 infection or an uninfected control (not recorded which). The donor label of this sample is uncertain.

This rearrangement joins TRBV7-2 to TRBJ1-3, with D possibly being TRBD1 (5 bases). V was cut by 5 bases and J by 4 bases, with 18 bases left in between. The CDR3 spans 16 residues. Germline assignment: CDR1 SGHTA and CDR2 FQGNSA. CDR3 loop: CASSLSYPGIGNTIYF. As DNA, the CDR3 is TGTGCCAGCAGCCTGTCATACCCAGGGATAGGAAACACCATATATTTT.

This clonotype appeared a few times. The chain carries TRBV20-1 and TRBJ1-1; D unclear. V lost 7 bases and J 2 bases, leaving 5 bases between the germline ends. CDR1 and CDR2 from the germline V gene are DFQATT and SNEGSKA (reference sequence). The CDR3 is 10 residues long. CDR3 sequence: CSVDNTEAFF. The CDR3 DNA sequence: TGCAGTGTCGACAACACTGAAGCTTTCTTT.

The gene calls are TRBV29-1 and TRBJ2-1, with D perhaps matching TRBD2 (5 bases). Germline CDR1 is SQVTM and CDR2 is ANQGSEA. This CDR3 has 13 amino acids. V was pared by 4 bases and J by 3 bases, with 10 bases between. CDR3 DNA: TGCAGCGTTGGGGCCGGGATCTACAATGAGCAGTTCTTC. It codes for CSVGAGIYNEQFF.

V is TRBV7-8 and J is TRBJ1-1; weak D call: TRBD1 (5 bases). This CDR3 has 16 amino acids. The V gene's germline CDR1 is SGHVS and CDR2 FQNEAQ. Trimming removed 3 bases at V and 1 base at J, with 15 bases between. The CDR3: CASSFRGGVTNTEAFF. In nucleotides, the CDR3 is TGTGCCAGCAGCTTTAGGGGTGGGGTAACGAACACTGAAGCTTTCTTT.

This clonotype was seen repeatedly, ten times or more. V is TRBV5-1 and J is TRBJ2-7; 9 bases line up with TRBD2. This CDR3 comprises 16 residues. Trimming at V came to 4 bases and at J to 3 bases, leaving 11 bases not matched to a gene. Germline V gene sequence: CDR1 SGHRS, CDR2 YFSETQ. CDR3 in amino acids: CASSPQYSSGSYEQYF. The CDR3 nucleotides are TGCGCCAGCAGCCCCCAATATAGTAGCGGGAGCTACGAGCAGTACTTC.

The V gene is TRBV19, the J gene TRBJ2-5; TRBD2 agrees at 7 bases. V gave up 3 bases and J gave up 7 bases; unmatched junction bases: 5. Germline CDR1 is LNHDA and CDR2 is SQIVND (reference sequence). This CDR3 is built from 13 residues. The CDR3 here is CASSIRGEGTQYF. The CDR3 nucleotides read TGTGCCAGTAGTATCCGGGGGGAGGGGACCCAGTACTTC.

This clonotype was detected ten times or more. V gene TRBV14 combines with J gene TRBJ2-1; perhaps TRBD1 as D (5 bases). The CDR3 contains 15 residues. CDR1 and CDR2 (germline): SGHDN, FVKESK. The V end was cut by 4 bases, the J end by 9 bases, with 19 bases between. CDR3 nucleotide sequence: TGTGCCAGCAGCCGGGGTGCAGGGTCTTTCCGTGAGCAGTTCTTC. Its translation is CASSRGAGSFREQFF.

This clonotype was recorded many times. This sequence joins TRBV20-1 and TRBJ2-1; a weak D match, TRBD1 (6 bases). CDR1 is DFQATT and CDR2 is SNEGSKA in the germline V gene (reference sequence). V was pared by 6 bases and J by 0 bases, with 12 bases between. This CDR3 comprises 14 residues. The chain's CDR3 is CSALDRSSYNEQFF. DNA of the CDR3: TGCAGTGCCCTGGACAGAAGCTCCTACAATGAGCAGTTCTTC.

This clonotype was picked up many times. The V gene is TRBV29-1, the J gene TRBJ1-2; TRBD1 matches 7 bases. The CDR3 is made up of 13 amino acids. Per germline, CDR1 SQVTM and CDR2 ANQGSEA. J lost 5 bases, V lost 4 bases, and 7 bases had no gene match. CDR3 nucleotides: TGCAGCGTTGTACTGACAGGGACATATGGCTACACCTTC. Its protein is CSVVLTGTYGYTF.

This clonotype was counted only a few times. V usage is TRBV12-3 or TRBV12-4 and J usage is TRBJ1-2; unclear D gene. The V end lost 8 bases, the J end lost 6 bases, and 4 bases lay between the germline ends. The CDR3 is 9 amino acids. CDR3 amino acids: CASGDGYTF. CDR3 DNA sequence: TGTGCCAGCGGGGATGGCTACACCTTC.

This clonotype was found a few times. The rearrangement uses TRBV9 and TRBJ2-1; 11 bases agree with TRBD2. Germline values: CDR1 SGDLS, CDR2 YYNGEE. The V and J ends lost 4 bases and 10 bases, in that order; junction bases with no gene match: 10. The CDR3 is made up of 15 amino acids. The CDR3 loop reads CASSPLAGGLGEQFF. CDR3 sequence (DNA): TGTGCCAGCAGCCCCCTAGCGGGAGGCCTGGGGGAGCAGTTCTTC.

This rearrangement joins TRBV7-2 to TRBJ2-2; the match to TRBD1 covers 9 bases. Trimming removed 5 bases from V and 6 bases from J; junction bases left unmatched: 10. CDR1 and CDR2 (germline): SGHTA, FQGNSA. This CDR3 comprises 16 residues. CDR3 in DNA: TGTGCCAGCAGCCCGCGCGCCCGGACAGGGGCCGGGGAGCTGTTTTTT. As protein: CASSPRARTGAGELFF.